Below, 21 T cell receptor beta chains from the same sample are listed, as sequenced in a study of identical twins. TCRdb reprocessed the 5' RACE reads via MiXCR and lists one record per CDR3 protein. The table includes a few hundred thousand distinct CDR3 sequences, roughly 8% detected once. The sample was also reused in another study, on yellow fever vaccine responses in identical twins.

Input material: CD8+ T cells sorted from blood. The origin of the receptors is a woman younger than 30 in good health.

This clonotype was seen many times. The V gene is TRBV27, the J gene TRBJ2-7, with D possibly matching TRBD1 (6 bases). Germline V gene data show CDR1 as MNHEY and CDR2 as SMNVEV (reference sequence). The CDR3 is 12 residues long. V lost 7 bases to trimming and J lost 4 bases, with 11 bases between them. The CDR3 spells CASIGQTYEQYF. The CDR3 DNA sequence: TGTGCCAGCATTGGACAGACTTACGAGCAGTACTTC.

The chain joins TRBV7-9 to TRBJ2-5; D might be TRBD2 (7 bases). Germline V lookup: CDR1 SEHNR, CDR2 FQNEAQ (reference sequence). The CDR3 is made up of 17 amino acids. The V end lost 2 bases, the J end lost 0 bases, and 16 bases lay between the germline ends. The CDR3 is CASSLIQGGGYQETQYF. The DNA of the CDR3 is TGTGCCAGCAGCTTAATCCAGGGAGGGGGATACCAAGAGACCCAGTACTTC. The entire variable domain, with the rest obtained from reference TRBV7-9 and TRBJ2-5, is as follows: DTGVSQNPRHKITKRGQNVTFRCDPISEHNRLYWYRQTLGQGPEFLTYFQNEAQLEKSRLLSDRFSAERPKGSFSTLEIQRTEQGDSAMYLCASSLIQGGGYQETQYFGPGTRLLVL.

V usage is TRBV3-1 and J usage is TRBJ2-6, with D perhaps matching TRBD1 or TRBD2 (5 bases each). The CDR3 extends over 17 amino acids. Looked up from germline, CDR1 is LGHDT and CDR2 is YNNKEL (reference sequence). With 4 bases removed from V and 0 bases from J, the gap between germline ends came to 13 bases. The CDR3 sequence is CASSPLGESSGANVLTF. DNA for the CDR3: TGTGCCAGCAGCCCCCTGGGGGAAAGCTCTGGGGCCAACGTCCTGACTTTC.

The chain carries TRBV7-2 and TRBJ2-6, with no clear D. The CDR3 runs 15 residues. V lost 0 bases and J 1 base, leaving 4 bases between the germline ends. The V gene's germline CDR1 is SGHTA and CDR2 FQGNSA. In DNA form, the CDR3 reads TGTGCCAGCAGCTTAGCCGGGTCTGGGGCCAACGTCCTGACTTTC. This encodes CASSLAGSGANVLTF.

This clonotype was found many times. The chain couples TRBV20-1 to TRBJ2-3; D possibly uses TRBD1 or TRBD2 (5 bases each). Trimming pared 2 bases from V and 2 bases from J, leaving 20 bases between. Germline V CDR1 and CDR2: DFQATT, SNEGSKA (reference sequence). CDR3 size: 17 residues. The CDR3 DNA reads as TGCAGTGCTAGATCCCACTCCGAGGGGCGCAACACAGATACGCAGTATTTT. It encodes CSARSHSEGRNTDTQYF.

This chain uses TRBV12-3 or TRBV12-4 with TRBJ1-1; D perhaps matches TRBD1 (6 bases). Trimming left V 6 bases short and J 9 bases short, with 14 bases between. The CDR3 is 12 amino acids. The CDR3 protein is CASSPGDGKAFF. In DNA, the CDR3 is TGTGCCAGCAGCCCAGGGGACGGTAAAGCTTTCTTT.

This clonotype appeared a few times. The chain links TRBV7-3 to TRBJ2-1; TRBD2 might be the D (5 bases). Trimming removed 2 bases at V and 0 bases at J, with 11 bases between. Germline V gives CDR1 SGHTA, CDR2 FQGTGA. This CDR3 region has 16 residues. In DNA form, the CDR3 reads TGTGCCAGCAGCTTATGGCGGGTAAGCTCCTACAATGAGCAGTTCTTC. It is translated as CASSLWRVSSYNEQFF.

This clonotype has just a few counts. The genes are TRBV6-1 and TRBJ2-5, with TRBD2 matching 9 bases. With V trimmed by 7 bases and J by 4 bases, 7 bases remained unmatched. The germline V gene has CDR1 MNHNS and CDR2 SASEGT. The CDR3 runs 14 residues. CDR3 in DNA: TGTGCCAGCATTGCGGGGGGGCCTCGAGAGACCCAGTACTTC. Amino acids: CASIAGGPRETQYF.

This clonotype was picked up a small number of times. V and J are TRBV27 and TRBJ1-2; the D gene is possibly TRBD1 (6 bases). The CDR3 has 15 amino acids. Germline assignment: CDR1 MNHEY and CDR2 SMNVEV (reference sequence). V gave up 3 bases and J gave up 4 bases, with 15 bases separating them. In DNA form, the CDR3 reads TGTGCCAGCAGTTTTTCGGCGGGGGCCGCCTATGGCTACACCTTC. It specifies CASSFSAGAAYGYTF.

In its sample, this clonotype was seen once. The chain's CDR3 is CSARDVQGLVEQYF. The CDR3 DNA sequence: TGCAGTGCTAGAGATGTGCAGGGCCTCGTCGAGCAGTACTTC. The chain employs TRBV20-1 and TRBJ2-7, with D possibly matching TRBD1 (5 bases). Between the trimmed V and J ends, which lost 0 bases and 6 bases, there was a span of 15 bases. From germline, CDR1 is DFQATT and CDR2 SNEGSKA (reference sequence). This CDR3 region has 14 residues.

This clonotype occurred once. Possible read error: a much larger clone is one base away. The chain couples TRBV7-9 to TRBJ2-1; D might be TRBD1 (6 bases). Germline CDR1 is SEHNR and CDR2 is FQNEAQ (reference sequence). This CDR3 is built from 14 residues. CDR3 bases: TGTGCCAGCAGCGGCAGGGGTTCCTACTATGAGCAGTTCTTC. This codes for CASSGRGSYYEQFF.

This clonotype was seen a handful of times. The chain combines TRBV4-1 with TRBJ2-7; 10 bases line up with TRBD2. Germline V lookup: CDR1 MGHRA, CDR2 YSYEKL. This CDR3 has 16 amino acids. Trimming at V came to 0 bases and at J to 6 bases, leaving 8 bases not matched to a gene. The CDR3 reads CASSQDSRLAGVEQYF. The CDR3 nucleotides are TGCGCCAGCAGCCAAGATAGTCGTCTAGCGGGAGTCGAGCAGTACTTC.

This clonotype was seen ten or more times. The rearrangement uses TRBV12-3 or TRBV12-4 and TRBJ2-1; no clear D. The CDR3 is made up of 15 amino acids. V lost 4 bases and J 4 bases, leaving 14 bases between the germline ends. The CDR3 spells CASSSEQSTYNEQFF. The CDR3 DNA reads TGTGCCAGCAGTTCGGAACAGAGTACGTACAATGAGCAGTTCTTC.

This clonotype has ten or more counts. The chain links TRBV20-1 to TRBJ2-7, with a weak D call TRBD2 (5 bases). Germline lookup yields CDR1 DFQATT and CDR2 SNEGSKA (reference sequence). This CDR3 contains 12 residues. Trimming took off 2 bases at V and 3 bases at J, with 8 bases between the two ends. The DNA of the CDR3 is TGCAGTGCTAGAATCCGGGACTACGAGCAGTACTTC. It yields the protein CSARIRDYEQYF.

The rearrangement uses TRBV5-1 and TRBJ1-1; D is ambiguous. CDR1 and CDR2 (germline): SGHRS, YFSETQ. This CDR3 spans 14 amino acids. V dropped 0 bases and J dropped 3 bases, with 9 bases sitting between them. The CDR3 region is CASSLGSGYTEAFF. Written as DNA, the CDR3 is TGCGCCAGCAGCTTGGGGTCGGGGTACACTGAAGCTTTCTTT.

In its sample, this clonotype was seen many times. The rearrangement joins TRBV27 to TRBJ2-7; a weak D match, TRBD2 (5 bases). The CDR3 contains 14 residues. V lost 2 bases to trimming and J lost 4 bases, with 12 bases between them. Germline CDR1 reads MNHEY; CDR2 reads SMNVEV (reference sequence). CDR3 loop: CASSLEASWYEQYF. The CDR3 coding sequence is TGTGCCAGCAGTTTAGAGGCTAGCTGGTACGAGCAGTACTTC.

This clonotype was counted at least ten times. The chain uses TRBV7-8 and TRBJ2-5; TRBD2 matches 13 bases. With V trimmed by 9 bases and J by 5 bases, 6 bases remained unmatched. Per the germline V gene, CDR1 is SGHVS and CDR2 is FQNEAQ. The CDR3 spans 14 residues. The CDR3 loop is CASGTSGVRETQYF. DNA for the CDR3: TGTGCCAGTGGGACTAGCGGGGTGAGGGAGACCCAGTACTTC.

The CDR3 DNA reads as TGCGCCAGCAGCTTGGAGGGACAGGGACCCGAGCAGTTCTTC. The encoded protein is CASSLEGQGPEQFF. The chain combines TRBV5-1 with TRBJ2-1, with TRBD1 identical over 9 bases. V was pared by 0 bases and J by 10 bases, with 5 bases of the junction left unmatched. The CDR3 is 14 residues long. CDR1 is SGHRS and CDR2 is YFSETQ in the germline V gene.

This clonotype came up a few times. The genes are TRBV30 and TRBJ1-4; D is uncertain. Germline lookup yields CDR1 GTSNPN and CDR2 SVGIG (reference sequence). The CDR3 is 13 amino acids. Trimming removed 1 base at V and 5 bases at J, with 8 bases between. The DNA of the CDR3 is TGTGCCTGGAGTGGTGGCCGGAATGAAAAACTGTTTTTT. Amino acids: CAWSGGRNEKLFF.

This clonotype appeared a few times. The chain carries TRBV29-1 and TRBJ1-2; possibly TRBD1 for D (6 bases). The V and J ends lost 5 bases and 0 bases respectively, with 22 bases between them. The CDR3 totals 17 residues. Germline V CDR1 and CDR2: SQVTM, ANQGSEA. The CDR3 reads CSVMDWQGRFSNYGYTF. CDR3 DNA sequence: TGCAGCGTTATGGACTGGCAGGGGCGCTTTTCTAACTATGGCTACACCTTC.

This clonotype was seen a handful of times. The chain links TRBV7-6 to TRBJ2-5; TRBD2 might be the D (5 bases). Germline CDR1 reads SGHVS; CDR2 reads FNYEAQ. V dropped 1 base and J dropped 3 bases, with 9 bases sitting between them. This CDR3 has 14 amino acids. This chain's CDR3 is CASSLGHGEETQYF. The CDR3 nucleotides read TGTGCCAGCAGCTTAGGGCACGGGGAAGAGACCCAGTACTTC.